The 10 T cell receptor beta chains given below trace back to one sample, sequenced in a study of T cell repertoires in cytomegalovirus infection. TCRdb analysed the reads with MiXCR anew, one entry per CDR3 protein. In the table there are hundreds of thousands of distinct CDR3 sequences, 30% to 35% of which are singletons. For these receptors, no antigen is known. The sample consisted of cultured PBMCs, taken from culture after CMV antigen stimulation. The receptors here all came from a human donor in good health (CMV status not recorded). Some clones in this sample may be carry-over from other donors' samples.

This sequence joins TRBV7-2 and TRBJ2-3, with D perhaps assigned TRBD1 or TRBD2 (5 bases each). Per the germline V gene, CDR1 is SGHTA and CDR2 is FQGNSA. The CDR3 is made up of 16 amino acids. V dropped 1 base and J dropped 1 base, with 12 bases sitting between them. This chain's CDR3 is CASSLVGGGGTDTQYF. CDR3 sequence (DNA): TGTGCCAGCAGCTTAGTGGGTGGGGGAGGCACAGATACGCAGTATTTT. Drawing the rest from reference TRBV7-2 and TRBJ2-3, the complete variable domain is GAGVSQSPSNKVTEKGKDVELRCDPISGHTALYWYRQSLGQGLEFLIYFQGNSAPDKSGLPSDRFSAERTGGSVSTLTIQRTQQEDSAVYLCASSLVGGGGTDTQYFGPGTRLTVL.

This clonotype was seen a handful of times. The CDR3: CASSRGRGAKNIQYF. DNA of the CDR3: TGTGCCAGCAGCCGAGGCCGAGGAGCCAAAAACATTCAGTACTTC. The chain employs TRBV7-9 and TRBJ2-4; D gene uncertain. V dropped 5 bases and J dropped 0 bases, with 11 bases sitting between them. Germline V lookup: CDR1 SEHNR, CDR2 FQNEAQ (reference sequence). The CDR3 extends over 15 amino acids.

V gene TRBV7-9 combines with J gene TRBJ1-2; a possible D gene is TRBD1 (5 bases). The V end was cut by 1 base, the J end by 3 bases, with 12 bases between. Germline CDR1 and CDR2: SEHNR and FQNEAQ (reference sequence). The CDR3 sequence is 15 residues long. The CDR3 DNA sequence: TGTGCCAGCAGCTTAGGGGTCAGGGAGCACTATGGCTACACCTTC. It encodes CASSLGVREHYGYTF.

The chain has TRBV4-1 and TRBJ2-7; D is perhaps TRBD1 or TRBD2 (5 bases each). Trimming took off 0 bases at V and 6 bases at J, with 15 bases between the two ends. The CDR3 is 15 amino acids. CDR1 and CDR2 from the germline V gene are MGHRA and YSYEKL. The DNA of the CDR3 is TGCGCCAGCAGCCAAGAAATATGGGGGAGAGGCGAGCAGTACTTC. Translation: CASSQEIWGRGEQYF.

The chain combines TRBV10-3 with TRBJ2-3; TRBD2 agrees at 9 bases. Germline V gene lookup returns CDR1 ENHRY and CDR2 SYGVKD. The CDR3 length is 15 residues. Trimming took 3 bases from V and 3 from J; bases not matched to a gene: 4. The CDR3 DNA sequence: TGTGCCATCAGTGATGCGGGAGGGAGGACAGATACGCAGTATTTT. Translation: CAISDAGGRTDTQYF.

This clonotype was detected a few times. At one end the junction does not follow the germline gene, possibly because of a read error. The chain carries TRBV7-6 and TRBJ2-5, with a possible D match to TRBD1 (6 bases). The CDR3 consists of 14 residues. Looked up from germline, CDR1 is SGHVS and CDR2 is FNYEAQ. CDR3 bases: TGTGCTAGCAGCCCCACAGGGTTCCAAGAGACCCAGTACTTC. Residues: CASSPTGFQETQYF.

This rearrangement joins TRBV5-4 to TRBJ2-1; D not resolved. V lost 0 bases and J lost 5, with 9 bases in between. The CDR3 is 14 residues long. CDR1 SGHNT and CDR2 YYREEE come from the germline V gene (reference sequence). DNA of the CDR3: TGTGCCAGCAGCTTGGCCCGGCAGAACAATGAGCAGTTCTTC. Translated: CASSLARQNNEQFF.

V usage is TRBV10-3 and J usage is TRBJ2-1, with 8 bases aligning to TRBD2. After removal of 9 bases from V and 6 bases from J, the junction contained 13 bases not matched to a gene. Germline V gene lookup returns CDR1 ENHRY and CDR2 SYGVKD. The CDR3 spans 15 residues. CDR3 amino acids: CAIGLSGKGSNEQFF. CDR3 nucleotide sequence: TGTGCCATAGGACTTAGCGGGAAAGGTTCCAATGAGCAGTTCTTC.

This clonotype was seen at least ten times. This chain connects TRBV7-2 to TRBJ2-1; D is possibly TRBD2 (5 bases). This CDR3 comprises 14 residues. The ends were cut back, 2 bases at V and 4 bases at J, with 9 bases in the middle. The V gene's germline CDR1 is SGHTA and CDR2 FQGNSA. DNA of the CDR3: TGTGCCAGCAGCTTACGGGAACTATACAATGAGCAGTTCTTC. It is translated as CASSLRELYNEQFF.

There are a few counts of this clonotype. The genes are TRBV7-9 and TRBJ1-1; D is uncertain. The length of the CDR3 is 13 residues. Germline lookup yields CDR1 SEHNR and CDR2 FQNEAQ (reference sequence). Trimming left V 3 bases short and J 3 bases short, with 8 bases between. CDR3 loop: CASSFGEDTEAFF. The CDR3 nucleotides read TGTGCCAGCAGCTTTGGGGAGGACACTGAAGCTTTCTTT.